These 13 T cell receptor beta chains originate from one sample sequenced in a study of T-cell reconstitution after alpha-beta-depleted transplantation in children. TCRbeta library construction was performed incorporating unique molecular identifiers. TCRdb reprocessed the PCR reads with MiXCR, giving one entry per CDR3 protein. The sample lists approximately 270,000 distinct CDR3 sequences; around 25% were seen once. Sequencing used PBMCs, mostly from graft donor cells, obtained 360 days after TCRalphabeta/CD19-depleted stem cell transplant. The receptors stem from a female patient younger than 10 who had a stem cell transplant for congenital amegakaryocytic thrombocytopenia, so the T cells may come from the graft donor.

This clonotype was picked up a small number of times. The chain couples TRBV20-1 to TRBJ1-1; TRBD1 might be the D (6 bases). The CDR3 extends over 13 amino acids. Germline loops: CDR1 DFQATT, CDR2 SNEGSKA (reference sequence). Trimming cost V 1 base and J 4 bases, with 10 bases left between them. The CDR3 DNA is TGCAGTGCTAGAGTTACAGGGACCACTGAAGCTTTCTTT. Translating gives CSARVTGTTEAFF.

In this sample, this clonotype turned up once. The chain links TRBV5-5 to TRBJ1-3; D is unclear. Germline CDR1 and CDR2: SGHKS and YYEKEE (reference sequence). V lost 2 bases to trimming and J lost 0 bases, with 6 bases between them. The CDR3 loop spans 14 amino acids. The CDR3 coding sequence is TGTGCCAGCAGCTTACATAACTCTGGAAACACCATATATTTT. Protein product: CASSLHNSGNTIYF.

This clonotype was observed a few times. The rearrangement joins TRBV7-2 to TRBJ2-1; D is unclear. The ends were cut back, 1 base at V and 5 bases at J, with 12 bases in the middle. Germline V lookup: CDR1 SGHTA, CDR2 FQGNSA. This CDR3 has 15 residues. For the CDR3, the DNA is TGTGCCAGCAGCTTAGACTTCCTCGAACACAATGAGCAGTTCTTC. Its protein product is CASSLDFLEHNEQFF.

The chain joins TRBV28 to TRBJ2-7, with TRBD1 identical over 7 bases. The CDR3 sequence is 13 residues long. CDR1 and CDR2 (germline): MDHEN, SYDVKM. With V trimmed by 7 bases and J by 0 bases, 3 bases remained unmatched. CDR3 sequence reads: CASTGQSSYEQYF. In nucleotides, the CDR3 is TGTGCCAGCACGGGACAGAGCTCCTACGAGCAGTACTTC.

The CDR3 DNA reads as TGTGCCAGCAGTTACTTCCCCTCGACTAGCGGGGGGGCTAGCACAGATACGCAGTATTTT. It translates to CASSYFPSTSGGASTDTQYF. V and J are TRBV6-2 or TRBV6-3 and TRBJ2-3, with TRBD2 matching over 14 bases. CDR1 and CDR2 (germline): MNHEY, SVGEGT. The CDR3 is 20 amino acids. V gave up 1 base and J gave up 0 bases; unmatched junction bases: 9.

The table lists this clonotype with a few counts. This rearrangement joins TRBV6-1 to TRBJ2-3; 8 bases fit TRBD2. Germline loops: CDR1 MNHNS, CDR2 SASEGT. Germline trimming cut 1 base from V and 4 bases from J; bases unmatched to any gene: 13. The CDR3 length is 18 residues. This chain's CDR3 is CASSEELSGLVRPDTQYF. The CDR3, as DNA: TGTGCCAGCAGTGAAGAGTTATCGGGACTAGTTAGGCCAGATACGCAGTATTTT.

This clonotype was detected only a few times. The chain joins TRBV9 to TRBJ2-3; D gene unclear. The CDR3 runs 13 residues. Germline CDR1 and CDR2: SGDLS and YYNGEE. The ends were cut back, 3 bases at V and 0 bases at J, with 5 bases in the middle. The CDR3 nucleotides read TGTGCCAGCAGCGGTATGAGCACAGATACGCAGTATTTT. It translates to CASSGMSTDTQYF.

This clonotype was observed at least ten times. The gene calls are TRBV28 and TRBJ2-7, with D perhaps matching TRBD1 (5 bases). The germline V gene has CDR1 MDHEN and CDR2 SYDVKM. Between the trimmed V and J ends, which lost 1 base and 3 bases, there was a span of 22 bases. This CDR3 spans 18 amino acids. For the CDR3, the DNA is TGTGCCAGCAGTTTATTCCGGAACAGGCGTCGGGCGGACTACGAGCAGTACTTC. Translating gives CASSLFRNRRRADYEQYF.

The CDR3 reads CASSGYGGLSYEQYF. The CDR3 DNA reads as TGTGCCAGCAGCGGGTATGGGGGCCTTTCCTACGAGCAGTACTTC. J is TRBJ2-7 and V is TRBV5-5; D perhaps matches TRBD1 (6 bases). Germline loops: CDR1 SGHKS, CDR2 YYEKEE (reference sequence). Trimming removed 4 bases at V and 1 base at J, with 15 bases between. The CDR3 is 15 amino acids.

The chain is built from TRBV12-3 or TRBV12-4 and TRBJ2-7, with D possibly matching TRBD1 (5 bases). The CDR3 consists of 15 residues. V lost 3 bases and J 3 bases, leaving 15 bases between the germline ends. The CDR3 sequence is CASSFGGKGLYEQYF. The CDR3 nucleotides read TGTGCCAGCAGTTTTGGCGGAAAGGGGCTCTACGAGCAGTACTTC.

By frequency in the sample, this clonotype is medium-sized (0.01 to 0.1%). The rearrangement uses TRBV27 and TRBJ1-2; D not certain. The CDR3 extends over 12 amino acids. The germline gives CDR1 MNHEY, CDR2 SMNVEV (reference sequence). Trimming took off 4 bases at V and 8 bases at J, with 11 bases between the two ends. The CDR3 nucleotides are TGTGCCAGCAGTTCGACGTACGGCGGCTACACCTTC. The encoded protein is CASSSTYGGYTF.

The V and J genes are TRBV6-2 or TRBV6-3 and TRBJ2-7, with D perhaps matching TRBD2 (5 bases). This CDR3 spans 11 amino acids. Germline V gene data show CDR1 as MNHEY and CDR2 as SVGEGT. Trimming stripped 8 bases from V and 6 bases from J, with 11 bases between. CDR3 sequence: CASQRFSEQYF. Here the CDR3 DNA reads TGTGCCAGCCAGCGGTTTTCCGAGCAGTACTTC.

This clonotype was counted a few times. The rearrangement links TRBV11-2 to TRBJ2-7; D is perhaps TRBD1 (6 bases). The CDR3 totals 14 residues. Germline V lookup: CDR1 SGHAT, CDR2 FQNNGV. The V gene lost 5 bases and the J gene lost 0 bases, with 11 bases spanning the gap. CDR3 sequence (DNA): TGTGCCAGCAGCCAAGGACAGCGCTCCTACGAGCAGTACTTC. It is translated as CASSQGQRSYEQYF.